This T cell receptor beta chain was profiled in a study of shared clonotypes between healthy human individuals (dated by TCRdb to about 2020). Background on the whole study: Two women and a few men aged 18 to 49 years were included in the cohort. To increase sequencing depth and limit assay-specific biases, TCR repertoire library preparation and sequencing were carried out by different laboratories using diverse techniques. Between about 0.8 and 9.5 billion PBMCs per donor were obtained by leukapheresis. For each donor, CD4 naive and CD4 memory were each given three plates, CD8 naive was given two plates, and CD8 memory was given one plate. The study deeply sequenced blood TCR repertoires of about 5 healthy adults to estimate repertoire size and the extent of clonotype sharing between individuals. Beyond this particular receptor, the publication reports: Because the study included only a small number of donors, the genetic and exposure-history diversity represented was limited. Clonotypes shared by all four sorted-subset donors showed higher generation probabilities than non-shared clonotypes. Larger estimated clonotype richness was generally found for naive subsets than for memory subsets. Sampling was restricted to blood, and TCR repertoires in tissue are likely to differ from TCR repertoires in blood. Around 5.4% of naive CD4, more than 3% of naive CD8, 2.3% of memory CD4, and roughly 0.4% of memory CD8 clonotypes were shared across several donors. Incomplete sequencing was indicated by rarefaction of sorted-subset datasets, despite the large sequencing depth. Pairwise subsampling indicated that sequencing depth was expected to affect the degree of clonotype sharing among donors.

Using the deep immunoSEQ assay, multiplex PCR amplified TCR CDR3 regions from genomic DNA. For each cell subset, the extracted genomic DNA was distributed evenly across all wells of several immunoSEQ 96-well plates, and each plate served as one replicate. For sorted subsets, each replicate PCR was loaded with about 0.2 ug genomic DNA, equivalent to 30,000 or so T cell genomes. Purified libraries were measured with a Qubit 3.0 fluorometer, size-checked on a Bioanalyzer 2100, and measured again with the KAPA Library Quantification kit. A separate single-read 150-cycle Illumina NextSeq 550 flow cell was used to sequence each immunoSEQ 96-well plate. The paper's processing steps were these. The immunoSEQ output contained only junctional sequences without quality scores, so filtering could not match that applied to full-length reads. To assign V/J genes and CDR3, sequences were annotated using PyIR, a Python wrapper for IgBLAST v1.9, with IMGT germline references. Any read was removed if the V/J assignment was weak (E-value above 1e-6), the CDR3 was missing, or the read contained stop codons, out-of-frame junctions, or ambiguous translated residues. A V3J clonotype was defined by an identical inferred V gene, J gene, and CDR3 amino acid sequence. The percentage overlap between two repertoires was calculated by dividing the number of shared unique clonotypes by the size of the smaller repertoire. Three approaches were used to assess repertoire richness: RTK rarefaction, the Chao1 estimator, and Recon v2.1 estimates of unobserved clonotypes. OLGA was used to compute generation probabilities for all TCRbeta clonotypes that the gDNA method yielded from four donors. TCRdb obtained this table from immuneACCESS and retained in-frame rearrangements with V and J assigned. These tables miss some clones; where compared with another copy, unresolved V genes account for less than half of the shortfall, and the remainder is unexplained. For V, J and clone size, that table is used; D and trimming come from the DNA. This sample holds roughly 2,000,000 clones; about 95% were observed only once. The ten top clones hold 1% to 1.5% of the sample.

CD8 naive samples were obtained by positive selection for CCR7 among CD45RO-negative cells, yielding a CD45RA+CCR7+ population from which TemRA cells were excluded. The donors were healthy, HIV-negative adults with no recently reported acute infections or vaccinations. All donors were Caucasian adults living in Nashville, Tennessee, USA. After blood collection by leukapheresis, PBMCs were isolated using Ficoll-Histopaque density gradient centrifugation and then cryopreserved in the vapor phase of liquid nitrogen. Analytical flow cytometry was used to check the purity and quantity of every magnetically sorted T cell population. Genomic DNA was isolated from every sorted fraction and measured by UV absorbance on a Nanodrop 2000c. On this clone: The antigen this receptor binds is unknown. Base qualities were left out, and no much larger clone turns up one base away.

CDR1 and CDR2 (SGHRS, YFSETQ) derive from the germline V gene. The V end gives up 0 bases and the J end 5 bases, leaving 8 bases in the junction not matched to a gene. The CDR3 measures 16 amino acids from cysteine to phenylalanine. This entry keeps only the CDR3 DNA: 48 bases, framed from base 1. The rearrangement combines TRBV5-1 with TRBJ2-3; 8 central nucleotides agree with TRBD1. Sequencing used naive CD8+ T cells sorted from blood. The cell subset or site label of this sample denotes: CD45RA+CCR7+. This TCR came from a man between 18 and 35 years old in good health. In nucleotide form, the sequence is TGCGCCAGCAGCTTGGCCTCACCTGACAGGGGAGATACGCAGTATTTT. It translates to CASSLASPDRGDTQYF.